Presented here are 20 T cell receptor beta chains from one specimen sequenced in a study of T cell responses to AZD1222 COVID-19 vaccine. TCRdb's table, derived via immunoSEQ multiplex PCR, lists solely in-frame clones and lacks some. The data show approximately 130,000 clones, with around 85% seen just once and about 8.5% held by the top ten. The sequenced sample was peripheral blood, obtained on day 0 of AZD1222 vaccination. The receptors come from an adult in good health.

V gene TRBV10-3 combines with J gene TRBJ1-5, with 7 positions matching TRBD1. V was clipped by 6 bases and J by 6 bases; unmatched bases: 5. Germline values: CDR1 ENHRY, CDR2 SYGVKD. There are 13 residues in the CDR3. In DNA, the CDR3 is TGTGCCATCAGCCAGGGGGAGGGTCAGCCCCAGCATTTT. It yields the protein CAISQGEGQPQHF.

The chain recombines TRBV6-5 with TRBJ1-2; 8 bases agree with TRBD1. Looked up from germline, CDR1 is MNHEY and CDR2 is SVGAGI. The CDR3 spans 13 residues. J lost 3 bases, V lost 10 bases, and 7 bases had no gene match. CDR3 loop: CATRQGTYYGYTF. Here the CDR3 DNA reads TGTGCCACCCGACAGGGGACTTACTATGGCTACACCTTC.

This chain uses TRBV12-3 or TRBV12-4 with TRBJ1-5; D perhaps matches TRBD1 (5 bases). The length of the CDR3 is 13 residues. Trimming took 3 bases from V and 7 from J, leaving 10 bases between them. CDR3 coding DNA: TGTGCCAGCAGTTTGGGGGGGGTACAGCCCCAGCATTTT. Protein: CASSLGGVQPQHF.

This clone was recorded only once. This chain connects TRBV6-1 to TRBJ1-2, with 10 positions matching TRBD1. CDR3 length: 14 amino acids. Germline V lookup: CDR1 MNHNS, CDR2 SASEGT. Unmatched junction bases numbered 1, after V lost 0 bases and J lost 6 bases. In DNA form, the CDR3 reads TGTGCCAGCAGTGAAGCCGGGACAGGGGATGGCTACACCTTC. Protein product: CASSEAGTGDGYTF.

The sample holds one count of this clone. This chain connects TRBV5-1 to TRBJ2-1; D might be TRBD2 (6 bases). CDR3 length: 15 amino acids. Trimming cost V 0 bases and J 4 bases, with 11 bases left between them. Germline loops: CDR1 SGHRS, CDR2 YFSETQ. The CDR3 DNA sequence: TGCGCCAGCAGCTTGGAAAGTAGCGGTTACAATGAGCAGTTCTTC. Translated: CASSLESSGYNEQFF.

This chain links TRBV24-1 with TRBJ2-1; TRBD2 is a possible D gene (5 bases). V gave up 4 bases and J gave up 9 bases, with 18 bases separating them. Germline lookup yields CDR1 KGHDR and CDR2 SFDVKD. CDR3 length: 15 residues. The DNA for the CDR3 is TGTGCCACCAGTGACCGAGCGGCCTCTGTCGGTGAGCAGTTCTTC. Translation: CATSDRAASVGEQFF.

The chain has TRBV6-6 and TRBJ2-7; unclear D gene. The CDR3 consists of 13 residues. Germline CDR1 is MNHNY and CDR2 is SVGAGI (reference sequence). The V end was cut by 5 bases, the J end by 3 bases, with 11 bases between. CDR3 bases: TGTGCCAGCAGTCCGCCTTCCAGCTACGAGCAGTACTTC. Its translation: CASSPPSSYEQYF.

The J gene is TRBJ1-1, the V gene TRBV29-1; a weak D match, TRBD1 (5 bases). Trimming left V 7 bases short and J 4 bases short, with 19 bases between. The V gene's germline CDR1 is SQVTM and CDR2 ANQGSEA. This CDR3 is 14 amino acids long. The CDR3 bases are TGCAGCGCATGCAAAAATCCAGGGTGCACTGAAGCTTTCTTT. This translates into CSACKNPGCTEAFF.

The chain carries TRBV12-3 or TRBV12-4 and TRBJ1-5; 8 bases line up with TRBD1. The CDR3 sequence is 13 residues long. With V trimmed by 5 bases and J by 7 bases, 4 bases remained unmatched. The DNA of the CDR3 is TGTGCCAGCAGTCAGGGGGCCGGACAGCCCCAGCATTTT. Protein: CASSQGAGQPQHF.

The V and J genes are TRBV29-1 and TRBJ2-7, with a tentative D call TRBD1 (5 bases). The CDR3 is 12 amino acids. Deletions cut 7 bases from V and 5 bases from J, with 15 bases between. Germline CDR1 and CDR2: SQVTM and ANQGSEA. The DNA of the CDR3 is TGCAGCGCCACAGGCCTTCGGGACGAGCAGTACTTC. Translating gives CSATGLRDEQYF.

This clone is labeled as large (0.1 to 1%). At the DNA level, this CDR3 is encoded by other sequences in the same sample as well. V usage is TRBV30 and J usage is TRBJ1-2, with 8 positions matching TRBD1. Germline V gives CDR1 GTSNPN, CDR2 SVGIG (reference sequence). V was pared by 4 bases and J by 4 bases, with 8 bases of the junction left unmatched. The CDR3 covers 14 residues. Here the CDR3 DNA reads TGTGCCTGGATAGGGGCAGGGGGCGCCTATGGCTACACCTTC. Translation: CAWIGAGGAYGYTF.

J is TRBJ2-2 and V is TRBV19; TRBD1 matches at 8 bases. Germline lookup yields CDR1 LNHDA and CDR2 SQIVND (reference sequence). The CDR3 spans 16 residues. Germline trimming cut 2 bases from V and 6 bases from J; bases unmatched to any gene: 8. CDR3 sequence reads: CASSIRGTGRSGELFF. In DNA form, the CDR3 reads TGTGCCAGTAGTATAAGGGGGACAGGTCGGTCCGGGGAGCTGTTTTTT.

This chain uses TRBV7-3 with TRBJ2-1, with 13 bases lining up with TRBD2. V shed 6 bases, J shed 10 bases, and the junction held 12 bases outside the gene matches. This CDR3 is built from 16 residues. CDR1 is SGHTA, CDR2 FQGTGA, per germline. Here the CDR3 reads CASRPTGTSGIGEQFF. The CDR3 nucleotides read TGTGCCAGCAGACCTACCGGGACTAGCGGGATTGGCGAGCAGTTCTTC.

This chain joins TRBV28 and TRBJ2-7; the match to TRBD1 covers 8 bases. The V segment lost 5 bases and the J segment 1 base; nucleotides outside the gene matches: 10. The CDR3 contains 16 residues. Germline assignment: CDR1 MDHEN and CDR2 SYDVKM. The CDR3 DNA follows: TGTGCCAGCAGTCCGGGGGCAGGGGGCCGATCCTACGAGCAGTACTTC. Translating gives CASSPGAGGRSYEQYF.

The gene calls are TRBV14 and TRBJ2-3; 12 bases are a match to TRBD2. V lost 1 base and J lost 6; bases outside the gene matches: 20. This CDR3 is built from 21 residues. CDR1 and CDR2 (germline): SGHDN, FVKESK. The CDR3 spells CASSQAYELPGLAGRRDTQYF. CDR3 in DNA: TGTGCCAGCAGCCAAGCATACGAATTACCGGGACTAGCGGGCCGCCGGGATACGCAGTATTTT.

The sample holds a few counts of this clone. The chain joins TRBV5-6 to TRBJ2-7; the D gene is possibly TRBD2 (5 bases). Germline V gene data show CDR1 as SGHDT and CDR2 as YYEEEE. CDR3 length equals 19 residues. Trimming took off 1 base at V and 0 bases at J, with 23 bases between the two ends. DNA for the CDR3: TGTGCCAGCAGCTTGTTTAGTTTCTTCGGGATTGGTAACTCCTACGAGCAGTACTTC. This gives the protein CASSLFSFFGIGNSYEQYF.

J is TRBJ1-2 and V is TRBV2; D may be TRBD1 (5 bases). The germline V gene has CDR1 SNHLY and CDR2 FYNNEI. The V end lost 1 base, the J end lost 8 bases, and 11 bases lay between the germline ends. The CDR3 is made up of 13 amino acids. The CDR3 region has the DNA TGTGCCAGCAGTGAAGGGTCAGGGAGAGGCTACACCTTC. Its protein is CASSEGSGRGYTF.

This chain joins TRBV3-1 (or the pseudogene TRBV3-2) and TRBJ2-1, with 8 bases that match TRBD2. With 5 bases clipped from V and 8 bases from J, the junction kept 14 bases outside the gene matches. Germline V gene lookup returns CDR1 LGHDT and CDR2 YNNKEL (reference sequence). The CDR3 runs to 16 residues. CDR3 protein: CASSNTGSGSLDEQFF. The CDR3 region has the DNA TGTGCCAGCAGCAATACCGGGAGCGGGAGTTTAGATGAGCAGTTCTTC.

V and J are TRBV12-1 and TRBJ2-5; the table calls TRBD2, which could not be checked here. TRBV12-1 is termed a pseudogene. CDR3 length: 15 amino acids. The CDR3 sequence: CASSSRTSGNETQYF. In DNA, the CDR3 is TGTGCCAGCAGCTCTCGCACTAGCGGGAATGAGACCCAGTACTTC.

The chain combines TRBV4-1 with TRBJ1-5; D remains ambiguous. CDR1 is MGHRA, CDR2 YSYEKL, per germline. CDR3 length equals 16 residues. The V and J ends lost 0 bases and 0 bases respectively, with 9 bases between them. CDR3: CASSQDGDYSNQPQHF. The CDR3 nucleotides are TGCGCCAGCAGCCAAGATGGAGATTATAGCAATCAGCCCCAGCATTTT.